The rows below give T cell receptor beta chains drawn from one sample of a study of PD-1 blockade in classical Hodgkin lymphoma. The protocol was immunoSEQ multiplex PCR, while the TCRdb copy is restricted to in-frame clones and leaves out a portion. This sample has around 60,000 clones, with approximately 90% found just once. Material: peripheral blood mononuclear cells (PBMCs), obtained before the second cycle of nivolumab. All receptors derive from a human donor with classical Hodgkin lymphoma. Each CDR3 is given with its conserved first and last residue. Each record gives: clone size, J gene, CDR3 length, V gene, CDR3 protein. Expanded clones are given a class, and other clones once, few, many or no size at all.

size: once; J: TRBJ1-4; length: 16; V: TRBV6-6; CDR3: CASSYSAGIQREKLFF
size: -; J: TRBJ2-5; length: 17; V: TRBV19; CDR3: CASSIGFGLAGFETQYF
size: -; J: TRBJ2-1; length: 12; V: TRBV29-1; CDR3: CSLRDKIDEQFF
size: -; J: TRBJ2-3; length: 12; V: TRBV19; CDR3: CASSIGTDTQYF
size: -; J: TRBJ2-2; length: 12; V: TRBV11-3; CDR3: CASSLNTGELFF
size: -; J: TRBJ2-7; length: 14; V: TRBV5-1; CDR3: CASSLDGRTYEQYF
size: -; J: TRBJ1-2; length: 15; V: TRBV27; CDR3: CASSLRDRPNYGYTF
size: -; J: TRBJ1-5; length: 13; V: TRBV19; CDR3: CASNSGPRGPQHF
size: once; J: TRBJ2-7; length: 14; V: TRBV5-1; CDR3: CASSPITGEDEQYF
size: -; J: TRBJ2-3; length: 15; V: TRBV5-1; CDR3: CASRPDTPRGDTQYF
size: once; J: TRBJ1-1; length: 15; V: TRBV5-1; CDR3: CASSERGVLGTEAFF
size: -; J: TRBJ2-2; length: 15; V: TRBV19; CDR3: CASSIGEWGNGELFF
size: -; J: TRBJ1-2; length: 13; V: TRBV5-1; CDR3: CASSFGQGDGYTF
size: -; J: TRBJ1-1; length: 15; V: TRBV30; CDR3: CAWSPMTTGIIGAFF
size: once; J: TRBJ2-1; length: 16; V: TRBV28; CDR3: CASTIAGGLSFNEQFF
size: -; J: TRBJ2-2; length: 16; V: TRBV7-9; CDR3: CASSLSTGVDTGELFF
size: few; J: TRBJ1-6; length: 15; V: TRBV19; CDR3: CASTNPGQGYSPLHF
size: -; J: TRBJ1-2; length: 14; V: TRBV30; CDR3: CAWSIGQGDYGYTF